This T cell receptor beta chain originates from a study of T cells in women clearing cervical HPV infection. TCRdb keeps only in-frame clones here, not all; method: immunoSEQ multiplex PCR. In all, the sample yields approximately 12,000 clones. About this clone itself: Its matching antigen is unknown. The read ends 3 residues shy of where the CDR3 ends; the end is completed using the germline J gene.

CDR3 size: 14 residues. The J segment lost 7 bases and the V segment lost 3 bases, leaving 9 bases of the junction unmatched. In germline, CDR1 is GTSNPN, CDR2 SVGIG (reference sequence). Study-level points and caveats: Repertoire richness, not evenness, was significantly elevated in CIN3+ cases versus controls.

The clonotype comes from a woman between 18 and 69 years old with a cervical HPV16 infection that either progressed to CIN3+ or cleared (not recorded which). V gene TRBV30 combines with J gene TRBJ1-2; TRBD1 agrees at 9 bases. The sample consisted of blood buffy coat. CDR3 loop: CAWRGGQGTSGYTF. Partial CDR3 DNA: TGTGCCTGGAGGGGCGGACAGGGGACATCTGGC. The whole variable domain, filled in from reference TRBV30 and TRBJ1-2, reads SQTIHQWPATLVQPVGSPLSLECTVEGTSNPNLYWYRQAAGRGLQLLFYSVGIGQISSEVPQNLSASRPQDRQFILSSKKLLLSDSGFYLCAWRGGQGTSGYTFGSGTRLTVV.